This TCR beta chain originates from a study of cytomegalovirus exposure and HLA in healthy donors. The overall study: In a later analysis, it was reported that the 120 or so validation repertoires had been produced on the same platform as the 500 to 850 repertoires belonging to the first cohort.

CDR3 length: 14 amino acids. Trimming cost V 8 bases and J 2 bases, with 18 bases left between them. CDR1 is SQVTM and CDR2 is ANQGSEA in the germline V gene. Note on this clone: Its antigen is not identified.

Sequenced by immunoSEQ multiplex PCR; TCRdb stores in-frame clones only, minus some. The sample has 150,000 to 200,000 clones; roughly 81% are singletons. Study-wide results and limits: As was reported, the classifier diagnosed cytomegalovirus status with high specificity and sensitivity.

The chain links TRBV29-1 to TRBJ1-2; D is possibly TRBD1 (5 bases). This clonotype originated in a woman in her twenties or thirties in good health and CMV-seronegative. Sequencing was done on a sample of PBMCs. The CDR3 region is CSTQTASSNYGYTF. The CDR3 DNA follows: TGCAGCACCCAGACAGCCTCCTCAAACTATGGCTACACCTTC.